These 26 T cell receptor beta chains were all obtained from the same sample, sequenced in a study of OX40 agonist ivuxolimab in advanced cancers. TCRdb's copy holds only in-frame clones and misses some; the assay was immunoSEQ multiplex PCR. The repertoire consists of under 70,000 clones, with just over 85% occurring once and the leading ten covering roughly 8.2%. The sample consisted of CD4+ or CD8+ T cells sorted from blood, taken in a trial of the OX40 agonist ivuxolimab. The receptors come from an adult with an advanced solid tumor such as melanoma, head and neck, liver or kidney cancer.

The rearrangement uses TRBV6-6 and TRBJ2-3; no firm D call. The CDR3 contains 12 residues. In germline, CDR1 is MNHNY, CDR2 SVGAGI (reference sequence). V lost 6 bases, J lost 11 bases, and 15 bases lay in between. The CDR3 is CASRPTSERQYF. In DNA form, the CDR3 reads TGTGCCAGCAGACCAACAAGCGAGAGGCAGTATTTT.

The chain uses TRBV11-2 and TRBJ2-5, with 10 bases that match TRBD2. This CDR3 region has 17 residues. Germline lookup yields CDR1 SGHAT and CDR2 FQNNGV. Unmatched junction bases numbered 14, after V lost 5 bases and J lost 5 bases. The CDR3 protein is CASSRASGGGQGETQYF. CDR3 bases: TGTGCCAGCAGCCGAGCTAGCGGGGGAGGTCAGGGGGAGACCCAGTACTTC.

The V call is TRBV6-5, the J call TRBJ1-5; no clear D. From germline, CDR1 is MNHEY and CDR2 SVGAGI. CDR3 length: 11 residues. Trimming took off 5 bases at V and 4 bases at J, with 3 bases between the two ends. This CDR3 is CASSPNQPQHF. The CDR3 nucleotides read TGTGCCAGCAGTCCGAATCAGCCCCAGCATTTT.

The chain joins TRBV5-1 to TRBJ2-1; D possibly corresponds to TRBD2 (5 bases). Trimming pared 4 bases from V and 4 bases from J, leaving 6 bases between. CDR3 length: 12 amino acids. Germline V gene data show CDR1 as SGHRS and CDR2 as YFSETQ. CDR3 DNA sequence: TGCGCCAGCAGCCCGGGGTACAATGAGCAGTTCTTC. It is translated as CASSPGYNEQFF.

The genes are TRBV4-2 and TRBJ2-2; 8 bases map to TRBD1. The CDR3 is 16 residues long. Trimming cost V 0 bases and J 1 base; bases outside gene matches: 1. Germline values: CDR1 LGHNA, CDR2 YNFKEQ. The CDR3 reads CASSQEGQGNTGELFF. CDR3 sequence (DNA): TGTGCCAGCAGCCAAGAAGGACAGGGGAACACCGGGGAGCTGTTTTTT.

This clone came up a few times. CDR3 protein: CASSPTAGYLTEAFF. CDR3 DNA sequence: TGTGCCAGCAGTCCAACAGCAGGGTATCTCACTGAAGCTTTCTTT. This chain joins TRBV28 and TRBJ1-1, with D perhaps TRBD1 (5 bases). Trimming took 5 bases from V and 4 from J, leaving 17 bases between them. Germline loops: CDR1 MDHEN, CDR2 SYDVKM. CDR3 size: 15 residues.

A note on this clone: Because the CDR3 is missing its conserved closing phenylalanine or tryptophan, this is likely a read error. The chain couples TRBV14 to TRBJ1-1, with 7 bases fitting TRBD1. Germline CDR1 SGHDN, CDR2 FVKESK. CDR3 length equals 19 residues. J lost 1 base, V lost 1 base, and 15 bases had no gene match. The chain's CDR3 is CASSQVRQGVARQNTEAFL. In nucleotides, the CDR3 is TGTGCCAGCAGCCAAGTGCGGCAGGGGGTGGCCCGGCAGAACACTGAAGCTTTCCTT.

This clone turned up a few times. The chain employs TRBV5-5 and TRBJ2-7; TRBD2 matches 12 bases. There are 14 residues in the CDR3. Germline loops: CDR1 SGHKS, CDR2 YYEKEE (reference sequence). Losses at the gene ends were 1 base for V and 6 bases for J; bases not matched to a gene: 2. CDR3 residues: CASSLSGLAGEQYF. CDR3 DNA sequence: TGTGCCAGCAGCTTGTCGGGACTAGCGGGCGAGCAGTACTTC.

Note on this clone: Relative to the germline gene, one junction end is altered; a read error may explain this. The same CDR3 can be traced to other DNA sequences in this sample. The chain employs TRBV7-2 and TRBJ2-5; D uncertain. The germline V gene encodes CDR1 SGHTA and CDR2 FQGNSA. The CDR3 is 15 amino acids. The chain's CDR3 is CASSPRGRRQETQYF. The CDR3, as DNA: TGCGCCAGCAGCCCCCGAGGAAGACGCCAAGAGACCCAGTACTTC.

This clone has only a few counts. At one of its ends the junction is not consistent with the germline gene, which may arise from a read error. The V gene is TRBV6-5, the J gene TRBJ1-2; 8 bases agree with TRBD1. Per the germline V gene, CDR1 is MNHEY and CDR2 is SVGAGI. This CDR3 is 12 amino acids long. CDR3 bases: TGTGCCAGCAGCCAAGCGGGGACAGGCCTCTGCTTC. Residues: CASSQAGTGLCF.

For this clone: Relative to the germline gene, one junction end is altered; a read error may explain this. Different DNA sequences within this sample yield the same CDR3. V gene TRBV5-5 combines with J gene TRBJ1-3; a possible D gene is TRBD1 (5 bases). CDR1 and CDR2 (germline): SGHKS, YYEKEE (reference sequence). This CDR3 has 15 residues. CDR3 nucleotides: TGTGCCAGCAGGTTGGGACTTTCCTCTGGAAACACCATATATTTT. Translation gives CASRLGLSSGNTIYF. Based on the CDR3 plus reference TRBV5-5 and TRBJ1-3, the full variable domain is DAGVTQSPTHLIKTRGQQVTLRCSPISGHKSVSWYQQVLGQGPQFIFQYYEKEERGRGNFPDRFSARQFPNYSSELNVNALLLGDSALYLCASRLGLSSGNTIYFGEGSWLTVV.

The chain combines TRBV25-1 with TRBJ1-2, with TRBD1 identical over 7 bases. This CDR3 contains 14 residues. The V and J ends lost 8 bases and 6 bases, in that order; junction bases with no gene match: 12. The germline V gene has CDR1 MGHDK and CDR2 SYGVNS. The DNA for the CDR3 is TGTGCCAGCCAACCTCGGACAGGAGCCCATGGCTACACCTTC. It translates to CASQPRTGAHGYTF.

V is TRBV11-3 and J is TRBJ2-6, with D uncertain. Germline V CDR1 and CDR2: SGHNT, YENEEA. CDR3 size: 14 residues. The V and J ends lost 3 bases and 4 bases respectively, with 7 bases between them. The CDR3 DNA sequence: TGTGCCAGCAGCTTCGATACCGGGGCCAACGTCCTGACTTTC. The encoded protein is CASSFDTGANVLTF. Based on the CDR3 plus reference TRBV11-3 and TRBJ2-6, the full variable domain is EAGVVQSPRYKIIEKKQPVAFWCNPISGHNTLYWYLQNLGQGPELLIRYENEEAVDDSQLPKDRFSAERLKGVDSTLKIQPAELGDSAVYLCASSFDTGANVLTFGAGSRLTVL.

Regarding this clone: A read error may account for a junction end that differs from germline. The genes are TRBV4-2 and TRBJ1-3; 7 bases are a match to TRBD1. The CDR3 has 14 residues. Germline V gives CDR1 LGHNA, CDR2 YNFKEQ. The DNA for the CDR3 is TGTGCCAGCAGCCATATGTCCGCCGGGACAGCTTCCGATTTT. Its protein is CASSHMSAGTASDF.

Only one count was recorded for this clone. The V gene is TRBV5-5, the J gene TRBJ1-1; 7 bases align to TRBD1. Germline lookup yields CDR1 SGHKS and CDR2 YYEKEE (reference sequence). This CDR3 is built from 13 residues. V gave up 3 bases and J gave up 8 bases; unmatched junction bases: 7. This chain's CDR3 is CASSSTGFQEAFF. The CDR3 DNA reads as TGTGCCAGCAGCTCGACAGGGTTCCAAGAAGCTTTCTTT.

This chain uses TRBV5-1 with TRBJ1-1; D is uncertain. Germline lookup yields CDR1 SGHRS and CDR2 YFSETQ. The CDR3 contains 14 residues. The V end lost 5 bases, the J end lost 1 base, and 12 bases lay between the germline ends. The CDR3 region is CASSSRTANTEAFF. In nucleotides, the CDR3 is TGCGCCAGCAGTAGTAGGACGGCGAACACTGAAGCTTTCTTT.

CDR3 sequence (DNA): TGTGCTAGTGGTTTTGGGACAGGGTACACAGATACGCAGTATTTT. Its protein is CASGFGTGYTDTQYF. The chain has TRBV12-5 and TRBJ2-3, with TRBD1 matching over 9 bases. J lost 2 bases, V lost 3 bases, and 3 bases had no gene match. Germline-derived CDR1 and CDR2 are LGHNT and FRNRAP. CDR3 size: 15 residues.

The chain carries TRBV5-1 and TRBJ2-3, with TRBD2 matching over 7 bases. V shed 4 bases, J shed 2 bases, and the junction held 10 bases outside the gene matches. This CDR3 is built from 16 residues. Germline CDR1 reads SGHRS; CDR2 reads YFSETQ. DNA of the CDR3: TGCGCCAGCAGCCTGGAATGGCGGGGGTACACAGATACGCAGTATTTT. This encodes CASSLEWRGYTDTQYF.

The chain combines TRBV7-3 with TRBJ2-2, with 8 nucleotides matching TRBD1. From germline, CDR1 is SGHTA and CDR2 FQGTGA. The CDR3 loop spans 16 amino acids. Trimming cost V 1 base and J 2 bases; bases outside gene matches: 3. The CDR3 sequence: CASSLSGQGNTGELFF. In DNA form, the CDR3 reads TGTGCCAGCAGCTTAAGTGGACAGGGTAACACCGGGGAGCTGTTTTTT.

The gene calls are TRBV20-1 and TRBJ1-1; D is possibly TRBD1 (6 bases). V lost 6 bases, J lost 5 bases, and 10 bases lay in between. Germline V lookup: CDR1 DFQATT, CDR2 SNEGSKA (reference sequence). CDR3 length equals 11 residues. CDR3 sequence reads: CSARGGTEAFF. The CDR3 DNA follows: TGCAGTGCAAGGGGGGGGACTGAAGCTTTCTTT.

The gene calls are TRBV5-4 and TRBJ2-7; TRBD1 agrees at 10 bases. The trim removed 3 bases at V and 1 base at J, leaving 7 bases unmatched. The CDR3 is made up of 16 amino acids. In germline, CDR1 is SGHNT, CDR2 YYREEE (reference sequence). CDR3 protein: CASSSRRTGGSYEQYF. In nucleotides, the CDR3 is TGTGCCAGCAGCTCGCGAAGGACAGGGGGGTCCTACGAGCAGTACTTC.

This rearrangement joins TRBV9 to TRBJ2-5; 7 bases align to TRBD2. V lost 2 bases, J lost 2 bases, and 9 bases stayed unmatched. The CDR3 spans 16 residues. Germline V gene sequence: CDR1 SGDLS, CDR2 YYNGEE. The CDR3 nucleotides are TGTGCCAGCAGCGTTGGTTGGGGGGGTGAGCAAGAGACCCAGTACTTC. Translated: CASSVGWGGEQETQYF.

This clone is a singleton in its sample. The V gene is TRBV19, the J gene TRBJ1-2, with D uncertain. CDR3 length equals 11 residues. The germline gives CDR1 LNHDA, CDR2 SQIVND (reference sequence). Trimming stripped 4 bases from V and 14 bases from J, with 14 bases between. The CDR3 is CASSTGGRRTF. CDR3 DNA: TGTGCCAGTAGTACAGGAGGGCGCCGAACCTTC.

V is TRBV5-1 and J is TRBJ2-3, with TRBD1 matching over 8 bases. This CDR3 region has 13 residues. J lost 9 bases, V lost 2 bases, and 5 bases had no gene match. Germline V gene lookup returns CDR1 SGHRS and CDR2 YFSETQ. The CDR3 spells CASSLTQGATQYF. The CDR3 DNA follows: TGCGCCAGCAGCTTAACGCAGGGGGCAACGCAGTATTTT.

The rearrangement links TRBV6-5 to TRBJ1-5, with 7 bases matching TRBD1. V was clipped by 5 bases and J by 5 bases; unmatched bases: 9. In germline, CDR1 is MNHEY, CDR2 SVGAGI. There are 15 residues in the CDR3. The chain's CDR3 is CASSLTTGWDQPQHF. CDR3 DNA: TGTGCCAGCAGTCTAACGACAGGGTGGGATCAGCCCCAGCATTTT.

About this clone: The sample contains more than one DNA sequence encoding this CDR3. The chain links TRBV2 to TRBJ1-2; D possibly corresponds to TRBD1 (6 bases). Trimming took 6 bases from V and 8 from J, leaving 16 bases between them. Germline-derived CDR1 and CDR2 are SNHLY and FYNNEI. The CDR3 covers 13 residues. CDR3 protein: CASRERGIIGYTF. CDR3 nucleotides: TGTGCCAGCAGGGAAAGGGGGATCATCGGCTACACCTTC.